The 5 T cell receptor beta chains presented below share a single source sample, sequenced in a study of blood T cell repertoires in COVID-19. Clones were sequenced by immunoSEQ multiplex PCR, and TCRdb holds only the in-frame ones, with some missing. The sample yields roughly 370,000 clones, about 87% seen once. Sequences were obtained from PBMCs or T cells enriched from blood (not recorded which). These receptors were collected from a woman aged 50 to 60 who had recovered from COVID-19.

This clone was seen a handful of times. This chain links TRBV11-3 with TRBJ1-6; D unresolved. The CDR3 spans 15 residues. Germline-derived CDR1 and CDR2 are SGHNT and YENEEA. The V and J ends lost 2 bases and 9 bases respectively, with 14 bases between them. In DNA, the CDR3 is TGTGCCAGCAGCTTAAGTCGGGAGCAACCTTCACCCCTCCACTTT. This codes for CASSLSREQPSPLHF.

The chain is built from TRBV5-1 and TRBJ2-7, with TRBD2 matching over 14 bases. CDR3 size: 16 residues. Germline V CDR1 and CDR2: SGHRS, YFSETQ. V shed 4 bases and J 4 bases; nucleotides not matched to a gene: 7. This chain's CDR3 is CASSPGLAGAVYEQYF. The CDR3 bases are TGCGCCAGCAGCCCGGGACTAGCGGGGGCCGTTTACGAGCAGTACTTC.

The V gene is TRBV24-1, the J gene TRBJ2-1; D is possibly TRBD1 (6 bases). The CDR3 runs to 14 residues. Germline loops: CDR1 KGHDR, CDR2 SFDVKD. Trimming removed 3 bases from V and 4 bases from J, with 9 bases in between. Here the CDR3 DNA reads TGTGCCACCAGTGATCCGCAGGGGTACAATGAGCAGTTCTTC. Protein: CATSDPQGYNEQFF.

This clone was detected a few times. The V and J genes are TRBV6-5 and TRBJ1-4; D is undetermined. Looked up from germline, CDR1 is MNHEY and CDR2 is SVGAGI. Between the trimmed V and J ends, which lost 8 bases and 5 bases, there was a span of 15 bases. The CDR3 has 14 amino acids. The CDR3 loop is CASGRQTANEKLFF. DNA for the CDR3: TGTGCCAGCGGGAGGCAGACTGCGAATGAAAAACTGTTTTTT.

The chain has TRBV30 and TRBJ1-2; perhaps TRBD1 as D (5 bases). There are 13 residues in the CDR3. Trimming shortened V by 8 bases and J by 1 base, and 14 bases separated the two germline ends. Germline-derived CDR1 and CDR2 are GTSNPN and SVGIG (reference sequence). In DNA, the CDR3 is TGTGCCGGCGGGACCGACTTTAACTATGGCTACACCTTC. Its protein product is CAGGTDFNYGYTF.